This paragraph covers one T cell receptor (beta chain) sequence. The data were taken from a study of human T cells and chemical hapten exposure. Trimming cost V 3 bases and J 0 bases; bases outside gene matches: 8. Germline V gene data show CDR1 as SGHDN and CDR2 as FVKESK. The CDR3 contains 18 residues. The sample's time point: patch test 2, 6 weeks after DPC sensitization. Treatment indicated: therapeutic diphenylcyclopropenone sensitization with weekly scalp DPC. Using its own MiXCR run on the RACE reads, TCRdb lists one record per CDR3 protein. The sample yields roughly 100,000 distinct CDR3 sequences, about a tenth seen once.

The chain recombines TRBV14 with TRBJ2-2, with 9 bases identical to TRBD1. Sequenced material: whole blood, taken in connection with sensitization to the hapten diphenylcyclopropenone (DPC). This TCR was recovered from a woman aged 40 to 49 with alopecia areata. Some clones in this sample may be carry-over from other donors' samples. The CDR3 region is CASSHLPGTGSNTGELFF. CDR3 DNA sequence: TGTGCCAGCAGCCACCTCCCCGGGACAGGGTCGAACACCGGGGAGCTGTTTTTT.